The 12 T cell receptor beta chains below all came from one sample that was sequenced in a study of CD8 T cells in Susac syndrome (dated by TCRdb to about 2019). Library construction relied on the immunoSEQ multiplex PCR assay. RNA was extracted using the RNeasy kit, and roughly 0.5 to 1 microgram was reverse transcribed with random hexamers. Using fastp at Q25 and MiXCR, TCRdb reprocessed the public reads and kept productive beta chains. Rows merge per CDR3 protein into single entries with the most common DNA and genes. The sample yields about 430,000 distinct CDR3 sequences; approximately 85% were counted once. Of the sample, about 0.12% falls within the top ten clones. Sequencing was performed on CD8+ T cells from PBMCs. These receptors all come from a human donor with multiple sclerosis.

This CDR3 reads CASSLWAVTEIGYTF. The CDR3 DNA reads TGCGCCAGCAGCTTGTGGGCCGTTACTGAGATTGGCTACACCTTC. The chain uses TRBV5-1 and TRBJ1-2, with D unresolved. There are 15 residues in the CDR3. Germline lookup yields CDR1 SGHRS and CDR2 YFSETQ. V lost 1 base, J lost 7 bases, and 17 bases lay in between. The full variable domain, rest sourced from reference TRBV5-1 and TRBJ1-2, is KAGVTQTPRYLIKTRGQQVTLSCSPISGHRSVSWYQQTPGQGLQFLFEYFSETQRNKGNFPGRFSGRQFSNSRSEMNVSTLELGDSALYLCASSLWAVTEIGYTFGSGTRLTVV.

This chain connects TRBV10-3 to TRBJ2-4; 14 nucleotides match TRBD2. The ends lost 5 bases at V and 8 bases at J; junction bases unmatched: 8. CDR1 ENHRY and CDR2 SYGVKD come from the germline V gene. CDR3 length equals 16 residues. The DNA for the CDR3 is TGTGCCATCAGTAGGCCGACTAGCGGGGGGGTACACATTCAGTACTTC. Its translation is CAISRPTSGGVHIQYF.

This chain links TRBV20-1 with TRBJ2-1; D is tentatively TRBD1 or TRBD2 (5 bases each). V lost 3 bases and J lost 0, with 9 bases in between. This CDR3 has 14 residues. The germline V gene encodes CDR1 DFQATT and CDR2 SNEGSKA (reference sequence). CDR3 sequence (DNA): TGCAGTGCTAGCTGGGGGAGCTCCTACAATGAGCAGTTCTTC. Translation: CSASWGSSYNEQFF.

The genes are TRBV20-1 and TRBJ2-7, with 9 positions matching TRBD1. Unmatched junction bases numbered 5, after V lost 0 bases and J lost 5 bases. The CDR3 runs 14 residues. The V gene's germline CDR1 is DFQATT and CDR2 SNEGSKA (reference sequence). The CDR3 here is CSARDGDRADEQYF. DNA for the CDR3: TGCAGTGCTAGAGATGGGGACAGGGCTGACGAGCAGTACTTC.

The gene calls are TRBV4-1 and TRBJ1-2; 7 nucleotides line up with TRBD1. From germline, CDR1 is MGHRA and CDR2 YSYEKL. This CDR3 contains 14 residues. V was clipped by 1 base and J by 2 bases; unmatched bases: 1. In DNA form, the CDR3 reads TGCGCCAGCAGCCAAGTGACAGGGAACTATGGCTACACCTTC. The encoded protein is CASSQVTGNYGYTF.

The chain links TRBV6-5 to TRBJ2-7, with 7 bases lining up with TRBD1. The CDR3 runs to 15 residues. CDR1 MNHEY and CDR2 SVGAGI come from the germline V gene. The V segment lost 2 bases and the J segment 5 bases; nucleotides outside the gene matches: 9. The CDR3: CASSYPGQAGDEQYF. The CDR3 region has the DNA TGTGCCAGCAGTTACCCCGGACAGGCCGGCGACGAGCAGTACTTC.

J is TRBJ2-3 and V is TRBV25-1; 13 nucleotides align to TRBD2. With V trimmed by 1 base and J by 5 bases, 9 bases remained unmatched. Germline V gene lookup returns CDR1 MGHDK and CDR2 SYGVNS. This CDR3 is built from 18 residues. CDR3 coding DNA: TGTGCCAGCAGTGAATTTTGGACTAGCGGGAGCGGGATAGATACGCAGTATTTT. This sequence encodes CASSEFWTSGSGIDTQYF.

This clonotype was seen once. J is TRBJ2-7 and V is TRBV20-1; D remains unclear. Looked up from germline, CDR1 is DFQATT and CDR2 is SNEGSKA (reference sequence). The CDR3 totals 15 residues. V lost 3 bases and J 1 base, leaving 16 bases between the germline ends. The CDR3 region is CSASDRSTFSYEQYF. CDR3 in DNA: TGCAGTGCTAGCGACCGTTCAACCTTTTCCTACGAGCAGTACTTC.

V usage is TRBV6-5 and J usage is TRBJ2-3; 9 bases are a match to TRBD2. Germline assignment: CDR1 MNHEY and CDR2 SVGAGI. J gave up 2 bases and V 1 base, and 13 bases lay outside the gene matches. The CDR3 covers 19 residues. The CDR3 loop reads CASSYLVFGSGSPTDTQYF. The CDR3 DNA reads TGTGCCAGCAGTTACTTGGTTTTCGGTAGCGGGAGTCCCACAGATACGCAGTATTTT.

V gene TRBV4-1 combines with J gene TRBJ2-7; possible D gene TRBD1, 5 bases. The germline V gene has CDR1 MGHRA and CDR2 YSYEKL. The V and J ends lost 0 bases and 2 bases respectively, with 11 bases between them. CDR3 length equals 15 residues. The CDR3 spells CASSQERTGPYEQYF. The CDR3, as DNA: TGCGCCAGCAGCCAAGAAAGAACAGGCCCCTACGAGCAGTACTTC.

This clonotype was observed a single time. The rearrangement uses TRBV28 and TRBJ2-7, with D possibly TRBD1 on 5 matching bases. CDR1 is MDHEN and CDR2 is SYDVKM in the germline V gene. This CDR3 spans 13 amino acids. Trimming removed 6 bases at V and 6 bases at J, with 15 bases between. The CDR3 here is CASRHRQTFEQYF. The CDR3 bases are TGTGCCAGCAGACACCGACAGACCTTCGAGCAGTACTTC.

The chain uses TRBV27 and TRBJ2-5; D might be TRBD1 (6 bases). The CDR3 contains 15 residues. V was trimmed by 5 bases and J by 5 bases, leaving 18 bases between them. Germline V gene data show CDR1 as MNHEY and CDR2 as SMNVEV (reference sequence). CDR3 nucleotides: TGTGCCAGCAGTACGACTTACACAGGGTGGGAGACCCAGTACTTC. Protein: CASSTTYTGWETQYF.